This T cell receptor (beta chain) is from a study of blood T cell repertoires in COVID-19. Study at large: Samples taken during acute and convalescent COVID-19 were collected in the United States, Italy and Spain.

The germline V gene has CDR1 LGHDT and CDR2 YNNKEL (reference sequence). V lost 2 bases and J lost 8; bases outside the gene matches: 12. CDR3 length: 16 amino acids. Clones were sequenced by immunoSEQ multiplex PCR, and TCRdb holds only the in-frame ones, with some missing. Of around 200,000 clones in the sample, almost 90% were seen once. The sequence derives from a man aged 45-60 years with acute or convalescent COVID-19. The V gene is TRBV3-1 (or the pseudogene TRBV3-2), the J gene TRBJ2-3; 8 nucleotides agree with TRBD2. Sequencing input: peripheral blood. Here the CDR3 reads CASSQFGTGGPGTQYF. The CDR3 bases are TGTGCCAGCAGCCAATTCGGAACGGGGGGGCCGGGTACGCAGTATTTT.